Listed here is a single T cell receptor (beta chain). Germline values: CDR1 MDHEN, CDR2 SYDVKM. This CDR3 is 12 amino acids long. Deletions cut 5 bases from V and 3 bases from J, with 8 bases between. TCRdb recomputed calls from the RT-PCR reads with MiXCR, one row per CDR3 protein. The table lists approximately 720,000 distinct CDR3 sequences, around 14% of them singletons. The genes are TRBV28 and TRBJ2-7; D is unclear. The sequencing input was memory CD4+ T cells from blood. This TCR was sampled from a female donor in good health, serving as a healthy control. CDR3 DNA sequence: TGTGCCAGCAGTCCCCTCCTCTACGAGCAGTACTTC. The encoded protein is CASSPLLYEQYF.